A single sample gave rise to the 29 T cell receptor beta chains below, sequenced in a study of cytomegalovirus exposure and HLA in healthy donors. With 60 Vbeta and 13 Jbeta primers, the PCR was carried out. Clones were sequenced by immunoSEQ multiplex PCR, and TCRdb holds only the in-frame ones, with some missing. The data show 90,000 to 120,000 clones, with 77% seen just once and 4.2% held by the top ten. Sequencing input: PBMCs. All receptors come from a male donor in good health and CMV-seronegative.

This chain connects TRBV7-9 to TRBJ1-2, with D possibly being TRBD1 (5 bases). This CDR3 has 15 residues. Trimming pared 7 bases from V and 7 bases from J, leaving 22 bases between. Germline CDR1 is SEHNR and CDR2 is FQNEAQ (reference sequence). CDR3 sequence: CASTRRGPKVFGYTF. DNA for the CDR3: TGTGCCAGCACGCGGCGGGGACCGAAGGTCTTTGGCTACACCTTC.

The sample holds a few counts of this clone. The genes are TRBV6-1 and TRBJ1-2, with a tentative D call TRBD1 (5 bases). CDR1 and CDR2 (germline): MNHNS, SASEGT. CDR3 length: 16 amino acids. V lost 1 base and J lost 3, with 15 bases in between. CDR3 sequence reads: CASSEGGTGVYYGYTF. The CDR3 DNA reads as TGTGCCAGCAGTGAAGGGGGAACAGGAGTCTACTATGGCTACACCTTC.

This chain's CDR3 is CASSAALGGLSYTGELFF. For the CDR3, the DNA is TGTGCCAGCAGCGCCGCCCTGGGAGGGCTCTCGTACACCGGGGAGCTGTTTTTT. The genes are TRBV7-9 and TRBJ2-2; 7 nucleotides match TRBD2. This CDR3 contains 18 residues. Germline CDR1 SEHNR, CDR2 FQNEAQ (reference sequence). The trim removed 5 bases at V and 3 bases at J, leaving 15 bases unmatched.

This CDR3 reads CASTRGAGVSAEQFF. DNA of the CDR3: TGTGCCAGTACTAGGGGAGCGGGAGTAAGCGCTGAGCAGTTCTTC. The J gene is TRBJ2-1, the V gene TRBV2; the match to TRBD2 covers 8 bases. Trimming cost V 9 bases and J 9 bases; bases outside gene matches: 16. The CDR3 contains 15 residues. The germline gives CDR1 SNHLY, CDR2 FYNNEI. Using reference TRBV2 and TRBJ2-1 for the parts outside the CDR3, the full variable domain is EPEVTQTPSHQVTQMGQEVILRCVPISNHLYFYWYRQILGQKVEFLVSFYNNEISEKSEIFDDQFSVERPDGSNFTLKIRSTKLEDSAMYFCASTRGAGVSAEQFFGPGTRLTVL.

The chain has TRBV6-5 and TRBJ1-3; perhaps TRBD1 as D (6 bases). Trimming shortened V by 7 bases and J by 4 bases, and 17 bases separated the two germline ends. The CDR3 is made up of 15 amino acids. Germline V gene sequence: CDR1 MNHEY, CDR2 SVGAGI. CDR3 bases: TGTGCCAGCATGGGGGGGGCCCTTGGAGGAAACACCATATATTTT. Residues: CASMGGALGGNTIYF.

This clone was detected a few times. The chain has TRBV6-4 and TRBJ2-1, with 8 bases aligning to TRBD2. CDR1 and CDR2 (germline): MRHNA, SNTAGT. The CDR3 is made up of 17 amino acids. Germline trimming cut 6 bases from V and 0 bases from J; bases unmatched to any gene: 10. CDR3 loop: CASSPIPSGSSYNEQFF. For the CDR3, the DNA is TGTGCCAGCAGCCCCATCCCCAGCGGGAGCTCCTACAATGAGCAGTTCTTC.

The rearrangement uses TRBV29-1 and TRBJ2-3, with TRBD1 matching over 8 bases. Trimming at V came to 3 bases and at J to 2 bases, leaving 1 base not matched to a gene. The CDR3 consists of 13 residues. Germline CDR1 reads SQVTM; CDR2 reads ANQGSEA. In DNA form, the CDR3 reads TGCAGCGTTGACAGGGGGCCCACAGATACGCAGTATTTT. This translates into CSVDRGPTDTQYF.

In nucleotides, the CDR3 is TGTGCCAGCAGCCCCCAGGGCAACAATCAGCCCCAGCATTTT. It codes for CASSPQGNNQPQHF. This sequence joins TRBV7-3 and TRBJ1-5, with D possibly matching TRBD1 (5 bases). The CDR3 spans 14 residues. Germline V CDR1 and CDR2: SGHTA, FQGTGA. Trimming cost V 5 bases and J 3 bases, with 11 bases left between them.

The CDR3 region is CAWSADSHTEAFF. For the CDR3, the DNA is TGTGCCTGGAGTGCTGACAGCCACACTGAAGCTTTCTTT. The chain carries TRBV30 and TRBJ1-1; D might be TRBD1 (5 bases). The CDR3 contains 13 residues. The V end lost 1 base, the J end lost 3 bases, and 9 bases lay between the germline ends. Germline lookup yields CDR1 GTSNPN and CDR2 SVGIG (reference sequence).

The rearrangement links TRBV10-3 to TRBJ2-2; D might be TRBD2 (5 bases). CDR1 is ENHRY, CDR2 SYGVKD, per germline. This CDR3 comprises 14 residues. Trimming pared 4 bases from V and 2 bases from J, leaving 8 bases between. The CDR3 bases are TGTGCCATCAGTGGGACTCTTAACACCGGGGAGCTGTTTTTT. Amino acids: CAISGTLNTGELFF.

The chain combines TRBV18 with TRBJ2-1; possible D gene TRBD2, 5 bases. This CDR3 is 15 amino acids long. V lost 2 bases and J 6 bases, leaving 14 bases between the germline ends. CDR1 is KGHSH and CDR2 is LQKENI in the germline V gene. The CDR3 DNA is TGTGCCAGCTCACCAGGTGGAGGAGGCCTCAATGAGCAGTTCTTC. This gives the protein CASSPGGGGLNEQFF.

This clone was observed a handful of times. V and J are TRBV10-2 and TRBJ1-1; D not certain. Trimming pared 8 bases from V and 7 bases from J, leaving 14 bases between. This CDR3 is 12 amino acids long. Germline CDR1 is WSHSY and CDR2 is SAAADI. This CDR3 reads CASRTGFDEAFF. CDR3 nucleotide sequence: TGCGCCAGCCGTACGGGGTTCGATGAAGCTTTCTTT.

This chain links TRBV19 with TRBJ1-1, with TRBD1 identical over 11 bases. The germline CDR1 and CDR2 sequences are LNHDA and SQIVND (reference sequence). The J segment lost 5 bases and the V segment lost 4 bases, leaving 12 bases of the junction unmatched. This CDR3 comprises 17 residues. DNA of the CDR3: TGTGCCAGTAGTAAGGGGACAGGGGGTATGGTCAAGACTGAAGCTTTCTTT. Its protein is CASSKGTGGMVKTEAFF.

The rearrangement joins TRBV6-1 to TRBJ2-7, with D perhaps TRBD1 (6 bases). Trimming removed 1 base at V and 0 bases at J, with 10 bases between. CDR3 size: 15 residues. Germline CDR1 reads MNHNS; CDR2 reads SASEGT. DNA for the CDR3: TGTGCCAGCAGTGAAGTAACAGGGACCTCCTACGAGCAGTACTTC. This encodes CASSEVTGTSYEQYF.

The chain uses TRBV9 and TRBJ2-3, with D possibly being TRBD1 (6 bases). The CDR3 extends over 15 amino acids. The germline V gene encodes CDR1 SGDLS and CDR2 YYNGEE. Trimming took 7 bases from V and 2 from J, leaving 17 bases between them. This chain's CDR3 is CASGGLTGTTDTQYF. For the CDR3, the DNA is TGTGCCAGCGGTGGGTTAACAGGGACCACAGATACGCAGTATTTT.

This clone was counted once. The rearrangement links TRBV29-1 to TRBJ1-1; D is ambiguous. The CDR3 is made up of 15 amino acids. V was trimmed by 7 bases and J by 4 bases, leaving 22 bases between them. In germline, CDR1 is SQVTM, CDR2 ANQGSEA. The CDR3 spells CSAHPRGGKGTEAFF. In DNA, the CDR3 is TGCAGCGCCCACCCACGAGGAGGGAAGGGCACTGAAGCTTTCTTT.

This sequence joins TRBV5-1 and TRBJ2-1, with 11 bases that match TRBD2. CDR1 is SGHRS and CDR2 is YFSETQ in the germline V gene. This CDR3 region has 20 residues. The ends lost 4 bases at V and 8 bases at J; junction bases unmatched: 23. CDR3 amino acids: CASSRGRGLSGREFWDEQFF. DNA of the CDR3: TGCGCCAGCAGCCGAGGTCGAGGCCTTAGCGGGAGGGAGTTCTGGGATGAGCAGTTCTTC.

The chain carries TRBV30 and TRBJ2-7, with D tentatively TRBD2 (6 bases). The germline V and J ends were trimmed by 4 bases and 2 bases, with 15 bases remaining between them. This CDR3 comprises 14 residues. Germline CDR1 reads GTSNPN; CDR2 reads SVGIG (reference sequence). DNA for the CDR3: TGTGCCTGGAAGCCTAGCGAGGCGACCTACGAGCAGTACTTC. Translated: CAWKPSEATYEQYF.

V and J are TRBV30 and TRBJ2-1, with D possibly being TRBD1 (6 bases). Germline CDR1 reads GTSNPN; CDR2 reads SVGIG (reference sequence). CDR3 length: 12 amino acids. The V end lost 2 bases, the J end lost 14 bases, and 16 bases lay between the germline ends. The CDR3 DNA follows: TGTGCCTGGAGTTGGAACCGGGACAAGGAGTTCTTC. It is translated as CAWSWNRDKEFF.

The chain links TRBV7-6 to TRBJ2-7; a possible D gene is TRBD2 (5 bases). The CDR3 has 16 amino acids. CDR1 is SGHVS, CDR2 FNYEAQ, per germline. V lost 5 bases, J lost 3 bases, and 20 bases lay in between. CDR3 sequence (DNA): TGTGCCAGCAGCCGAGCCGGGGATTTCGGGTACTACGAGCAGTACTTC. It codes for CASSRAGDFGYYEQYF.

The rearrangement links TRBV6-5 to TRBJ2-1; possible D gene TRBD1, 5 bases. Trimming removed 2 bases from V and 3 bases from J, with 14 bases in between. This CDR3 is 16 amino acids long. CDR1 and CDR2 (germline): MNHEY, SVGAGI. The CDR3 DNA is TGTGCCAGCAGTTACCAGGGTCGGGCTAGCTACAATGAGCAGTTCTTC. Protein: CASSYQGRASYNEQFF.

The table lists this clone with a count of one. V is TRBV6-6 and J is TRBJ2-1; TRBD2 agrees at 8 bases. CDR3 length equals 15 residues. The trim removed 4 bases at V and 2 bases at J, leaving 4 bases unmatched. Germline assignment: CDR1 MNHNY and CDR2 SVGAGI (reference sequence). CDR3: CASSLTSATYNEQFF. The CDR3 DNA reads as TGTGCCAGCAGTTTGACTAGCGCGACCTACAATGAGCAGTTCTTC.

A few counts support this clone. V usage is TRBV7-8 and J usage is TRBJ1-1, with TRBD1 identical over 7 bases. V was clipped by 5 bases and J by 4 bases; unmatched bases: 7. The CDR3 runs 14 residues. Germline V lookup: CDR1 SGHVS, CDR2 FQNEAQ. CDR3 region: CASSIRQGATEAFF. CDR3 DNA: TGTGCCAGCAGCATACGACAGGGTGCCACTGAAGCTTTCTTT.

This chain joins TRBV11-2 and TRBJ2-3; a weak D match, TRBD2 (5 bases). The germline CDR1 and CDR2 sequences are SGHAT and FQNNGV. Trimming pared 2 bases from V and 8 bases from J, leaving 20 bases between. This CDR3 contains 16 residues. The CDR3 reads CASSLSEGLGQGTQYF. The CDR3 region has the DNA TGTGCCAGCAGCTTATCAGAGGGATTGGGTCAAGGTACGCAGTATTTT.

This clone has just a few counts. The chain is built from TRBV21-1 and TRBJ1-4. TRBV21-1 is assigned pseudogene status. CDR3 length: 14 residues. Written as DNA, the CDR3 is TGTGCCAGCAGCAAAGGCAGGGAGGATGAAAAACTGTTTTTT. Encoded protein: CASSKGREDEKLFF.

The chain is built from TRBV25-1 and TRBJ1-2, with 12 bases that match TRBD1. The CDR3 consists of 14 residues. Germline values: CDR1 MGHDK, CDR2 SYGVNS. Germline trimming cut 2 bases from V and 8 bases from J; bases unmatched to any gene: 3. The CDR3 region is CASSEAGTGGGYTF. In DNA, the CDR3 is TGTGCCAGCAGTGAAGCTGGGACAGGGGGCGGCTACACCTTC.

This chain uses TRBV7-9 with TRBJ2-2, with TRBD1 as a possible D gene (6 bases). The CDR3 runs to 17 residues. CDR1 is SEHNR and CDR2 is FQNEAQ in the germline V gene (reference sequence). V shed 8 bases and J shed 1 base, with 20 bases lying between them. CDR3 amino acids: CASSSPQGSLNTGELFF. Written as DNA, the CDR3 is TGTGCCAGCTCATCCCCTCAGGGGTCCTTGAACACCGGGGAGCTGTTTTTT.

The gene calls are TRBV29-1 and TRBJ1-1, with 8 bases lining up with TRBD1. With V trimmed by 5 bases and J by 0 bases, 5 bases remained unmatched. There are 14 residues in the CDR3. CDR1 is SQVTM and CDR2 is ANQGSEA in the germline V gene. The DNA for the CDR3 is TGCAGCGTTCGGACAGGGAGGATGAACACTGAAGCTTTCTTT. Translation: CSVRTGRMNTEAFF.

The V gene is TRBV19, the J gene TRBJ2-1, with 7 bases that match TRBD2. V dropped 7 bases and J dropped 2; count of bases not matched to a gene: 17. Germline V gene lookup returns CDR1 LNHDA and CDR2 SQIVND (reference sequence). There are 18 residues in the CDR3. CDR3 loop: CASIWGFRRESTYNEQFF. CDR3 DNA: TGTGCCAGTATATGGGGATTTCGGCGGGAGAGCACCTACAATGAGCAGTTCTTC.